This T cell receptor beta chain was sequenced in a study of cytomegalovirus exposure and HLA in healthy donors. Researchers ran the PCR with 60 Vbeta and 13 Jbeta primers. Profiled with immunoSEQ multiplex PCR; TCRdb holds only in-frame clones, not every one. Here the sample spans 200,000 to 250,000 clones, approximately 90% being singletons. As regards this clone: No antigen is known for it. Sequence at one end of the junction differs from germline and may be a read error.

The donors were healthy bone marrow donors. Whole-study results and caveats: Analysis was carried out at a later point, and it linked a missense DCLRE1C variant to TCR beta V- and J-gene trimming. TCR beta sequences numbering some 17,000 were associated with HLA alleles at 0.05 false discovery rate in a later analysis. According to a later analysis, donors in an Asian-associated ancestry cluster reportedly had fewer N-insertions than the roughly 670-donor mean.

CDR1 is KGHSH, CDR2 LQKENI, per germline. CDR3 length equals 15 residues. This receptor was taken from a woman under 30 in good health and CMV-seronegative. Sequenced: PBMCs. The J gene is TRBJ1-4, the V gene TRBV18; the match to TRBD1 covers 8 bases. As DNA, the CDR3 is TGTGCCAGCTCACCAGGGACAGGCCCTAATGAAAAGCTGTTTTTT. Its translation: CASSPGTGPNEKLFF.